The 17 T cell receptor beta chains below were found in one sample sequenced in a study of a mutant IDH1 vaccine in newly diagnosed glioma. Time point: week 47, end of study. A 20-mer mutant IDH1 peptide at 300 ug was injected subcutaneously with topical imiquimod. These receptors' targets are unknown. Sequenced by immunoSEQ multiplex PCR; TCRdb stores in-frame clones only, minus some. The sample holds approximately 84,000 clones, roughly four fifths seen once. The sequencing used PBMCs, collected from a glioma patient whose treatment included an IDH1 peptide vaccine. The receptors derive from a middle-aged man with glioma.

The chain links TRBV6-5 to TRBJ2-1; no definite D call. V was cut by 2 bases and J by 0 bases, with 8 bases left in between. This CDR3 is 15 amino acids long. Germline loops: CDR1 MNHEY, CDR2 SVGAGI. The CDR3 DNA is TGTGCCAGCAGTTACCGGCGGAGCTCCTACAATGAGCAGTTCTTC. It encodes CASSYRRSSYNEQFF.

This clone was recorded only once. The V gene is TRBV12-5, the J gene TRBJ2-4; 7 bases are shared with TRBD1. This CDR3 spans 15 amino acids. Germline trimming cut 6 bases from V and 0 bases from J; bases unmatched to any gene: 5. Per the germline V gene, CDR1 is LGHNT and CDR2 is FRNRAP. CDR3 region: CASGRTGLAKNIQYF. CDR3 DNA sequence: TGTGCTAGTGGAAGGACAGGATTAGCCAAAAACATTCAGTACTTC. Looking up the rest from reference TRBV12-5 and TRBJ2-4 gives the full variable domain: DARVTQTPRHKVTEMGQEVTMRCQPILGHNTVFWYRQTMMQGLELLAYFRNRAPLDDSGMPKDRFSAEMPDATLATLKIQPSEPRDSAVYFCASGRTGLAKNIQYFGAGTRLSVL.

The chain links TRBV18 to TRBJ2-2; 10 bases are shared with TRBD1. With V trimmed by 8 bases and J by 3 bases, 6 bases remained unmatched. The CDR3 covers 15 residues. CDR1 is KGHSH and CDR2 is LQKENI in the germline V gene. CDR3 sequence: CASRTGTGDTGELFF. The CDR3 DNA is TGTGCCAGCCGGACCGGGACAGGGGACACCGGGGAGCTGTTTTTT.

The V call is TRBV30, the J call TRBJ2-1, with a tentative D call TRBD2 (5 bases). CDR1 is GTSNPN and CDR2 is SVGIG in the germline V gene (reference sequence). CDR3 length: 13 residues. The V end lost 4 bases, the J end lost 8 bases, and 15 bases lay between the germline ends. The DNA of the CDR3 is TGTGCCTGGACCCCTAGCCTACGGGATGAGCAGTTCTTC. Translating it yields CAWTPSLRDEQFF.

The chain is built from TRBV5-4 and TRBJ1-2; TRBD1 is a possible D gene (5 bases). The germline CDR1 and CDR2 sequences are SGHNT and YYREEE (reference sequence). V was shortened by 4 bases and J by 8 bases, with 18 bases between the two germline ends. This CDR3 comprises 14 residues. The DNA of the CDR3 is TGTGCCAGCAGCCCGGACGGGGCTCTAGGGGGCTACACCTTC. Translating it yields CASSPDGALGGYTF.

The V call is TRBV25-1, the J call TRBJ2-2, with D maybe TRBD2 (6 bases). V was shortened by 7 bases and J by 6 bases, with 15 bases between the two germline ends. In germline, CDR1 is MGHDK, CDR2 SYGVNS. This CDR3 is built from 14 residues. As DNA, the CDR3 is TGTGCCAGCAACCTGGACGGGGGACCCGGGGAGCTGTTTTTT. Amino acid sequence: CASNLDGGPGELFF.

The J gene is TRBJ2-1, the V gene TRBV7-9, with 9 bases matching TRBD2. Germline V gene data show CDR1 as SEHNR and CDR2 as FQNEAQ (reference sequence). V lost 5 bases and J lost 9; bases outside the gene matches: 11. The CDR3 has 15 residues. CDR3 nucleotides: TGTGCCAGCAGCGGGGTGGTAGCGGGAGTACGTGAGCAGTTCTTC. The encoded protein is CASSGVVAGVREQFF.

The V gene is TRBV7-2, the J gene TRBJ2-3, with D possibly matching TRBD1 (6 bases). V lost 5 bases and J 1 base, leaving 13 bases between the germline ends. The CDR3 is 15 amino acids. The germline gives CDR1 SGHTA, CDR2 FQGNSA. CDR3 protein: CASSPYGGRTDTQYF. CDR3 DNA sequence: TGTGCCAGCAGCCCCTATGGGGGCCGCACAGATACGCAGTATTTT. Combining the CDR3 with reference TRBV7-2 and TRBJ2-3 gives the whole variable domain GAGVSQSPSNKVTEKGKDVELRCDPISGHTALYWYRQSLGQGLEFLIYFQGNSAPDKSGLPSDRFSAERTGGSVSTLTIQRTQQEDSAVYLCASSPYGGRTDTQYFGPGTRLTVL.

This rearrangement joins TRBV7-8 to TRBJ2-7; 7 bases are a match to TRBD2. V lost 7 bases, J lost 3 bases, and 12 bases stayed unmatched. Germline V gene sequence: CDR1 SGHVS, CDR2 FQNEAQ. This CDR3 region has 15 residues. This chain's CDR3 is CASTWGGGGDYEQYF. CDR3 bases: TGTGCCAGCACCTGGGGAGGCGGGGGAGACTACGAGCAGTACTTC. Drawing the rest from reference TRBV7-8 and TRBJ2-7, the complete variable domain is GAGVSQSPRYKVAKRGQDVALRCDPISGHVSLFWYQQALGQGPEFLTYFQNEAQLDKSGLPSDRFFAERPEGSVSTLKIQRTQQEDSAVYLCASTWGGGGDYEQYFGPGTRLTVT.

This chain joins TRBV10-3 and TRBJ2-2, with D maybe TRBD2 (6 bases). V lost 2 bases, J lost 5 bases, and 18 bases lay in between. Germline V gives CDR1 ENHRY, CDR2 SYGVKD. The CDR3 extends over 17 amino acids. The CDR3 region is CAISEGGNGASTGELFF. The CDR3 DNA reads as TGTGCCATCAGTGAGGGGGGGAACGGAGCTTCGACCGGGGAGCTGTTTTTT.

This chain connects TRBV7-2 to TRBJ2-3; D remains unclear. With 5 bases removed from V and 0 bases from J, the gap between germline ends came to 3 bases. Per the germline V gene, CDR1 is SGHTA and CDR2 is FQGNSA. The CDR3 has 12 amino acids. The CDR3 coding sequence is TGTGCCAGCAGCGGCAGCACAGATACGCAGTATTTT. It yields the protein CASSGSTDTQYF.

This rearrangement joins TRBV29-1 to TRBJ2-3; 13 bases fit TRBD2. The CDR3 has 14 amino acids. V lost 6 bases to trimming and J lost 4 bases; unmatched junction nucleotides: 4. From germline, CDR1 is SQVTM and CDR2 ANQGSEA. In DNA form, the CDR3 reads TGCAGCGTAGATGGACTAGCGGGAGCAGATACGCAGTATTTT. Protein sequence: CSVDGLAGADTQYF.

This clone was detected many times. The gene calls are TRBV4-3 and TRBJ2-7; D possibly corresponds to TRBD1 (6 bases). Germline-derived CDR1 and CDR2 are LGHNA and YSLEER. CDR3 length equals 11 residues. Trimming left V 4 bases short and J 7 bases short, with 8 bases between. The CDR3 sequence: CASSRGQEQYF. In DNA form, the CDR3 reads TGCGCCAGCAGCCGAGGACAGGAGCAGTACTTC.

In this sample, this clone turned up a few times. The chain uses TRBV5-1 and TRBJ1-6; 11 bases line up with TRBD1. J lost 8 bases, V lost 3 bases, and 1 base had no gene match. Per germline, CDR1 SGHRS and CDR2 YFSETQ. The CDR3 runs to 14 residues. CDR3 in amino acids: CASSWTGGDSPLHF. The CDR3 DNA is TGCGCCAGCAGCTGGACAGGGGGCGATTCACCCCTCCACTTT.

The V call is TRBV7-2, the J call TRBJ2-2; 8 bases are a match to TRBD2. V lost 4 bases to trimming and J lost 6 bases; unmatched junction nucleotides: 7. There are 15 residues in the CDR3. Germline V gene sequence: CDR1 SGHTA, CDR2 FQGNSA. CDR3: CASSSSSGRPGELFF. In nucleotides, the CDR3 is TGTGCCAGCAGCTCATCTAGCGGGCGTCCCGGGGAGCTGTTTTTT.

This clone was detected a few times. The chain employs TRBV10-3 and TRBJ2-1; D could derive from TRBD1 or TRBD2 (6 bases each). Germline values: CDR1 ENHRY, CDR2 SYGVKD. This CDR3 spans 14 amino acids. V lost 7 bases to trimming and J lost 7 bases, with 17 bases between them. CDR3 residues: CAIKRGDKMNEQFF. The CDR3 nucleotides are TGTGCCATCAAACGCGGGGACAAAATGAATGAGCAGTTCTTC.

V usage is TRBV5-5 and J usage is TRBJ1-5; possibly TRBD1 for D (5 bases). CDR3 size: 17 residues. Germline-derived CDR1 and CDR2 are SGHKS and YYEKEE (reference sequence). The V end lost 4 bases, the J end lost 0 bases, and 17 bases lay between the germline ends. The CDR3 reads CASSPGLPLYSNQPQHF. CDR3 in DNA: TGTGCCAGCAGCCCGGGACTCCCGCTCTATAGCAATCAGCCCCAGCATTTT.